The sequence of this T cell receptor (beta chain) was determined in a study of shared clonotypes between healthy human individuals. Study outcomes and limitations: Few donors restricted represented genetic and exposure-history diversity.

A word on this clone: Its cognate antigen is unknown.

Data came from immunoSEQ multiplex PCR; TCRdb stores just in-frame clones and leaves some out. The table has roughly 2 million clones, almost 96% seen once. The study separated CD4+ cells into CD45RA+ naive and CD45RA-negative memory subsets. Germline lookup yields CDR1 SGHTA and CDR2 FQGTGA. V lost 2 bases and J lost 7; bases outside the gene matches: 1. This CDR3 has 14 residues. The V gene is TRBV7-3, the J gene TRBJ2-1, with 11 bases that match TRBD2. The receptor's source is a man between 18 and 35 years old in good health. Sequencing was performed on naive CD4+ T cells sorted from blood. Subset indicated: CD45RA+ positively selected. CDR3 sequence (DNA): TGTGCCAGCAGCTTAGCTAGCGGGGGGAATGAGCAGTTCTTC. Encoded protein: CASSLASGGNEQFF.